The present T cell receptor (beta chain) was sequenced within a study of T cell responses to AZD1222 COVID-19 vaccine. This table comes from immunoSEQ multiplex PCR, and its TCRdb copy is limited to in-frame clones, with some not included. Of more than 95,000 clones in the sample, around nine tenths are singletons; the top ten hold 3.3%. Trimming removed 3 bases at V and 10 bases at J, with 13 bases between. The CDR3 runs to 14 residues. Germline CDR1 SGHNT, CDR2 YENEEA. This chain uses TRBV11-3 with TRBJ1-6; tentative D call: TRBD1 (5 bases). The source of this sequence is an adult who received the MenACWY meningococcal vaccine as a control. The input for sequencing was peripheral blood, taken 28 days after the second dose of the MenACWY control vaccine. The CDR3 loop is CASSFDSLGSPLHF. The CDR3 DNA follows: TGTGCCAGCAGCTTCGACAGCCTCGGGTCACCCCTCCACTTT.